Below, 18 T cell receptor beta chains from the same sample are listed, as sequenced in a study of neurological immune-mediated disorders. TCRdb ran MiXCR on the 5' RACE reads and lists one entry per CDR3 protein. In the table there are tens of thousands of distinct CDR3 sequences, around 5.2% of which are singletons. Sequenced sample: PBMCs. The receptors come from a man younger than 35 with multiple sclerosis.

DNA for the CDR3: TGCGCCAGCAGCTTGGAGCTTAGGGGGGTGGCGGATACGCAGTATTTT. This codes for CASSLELRGVADTQYF. V is TRBV5-1 and J is TRBJ2-3; D tentatively reads TRBD1 or TRBD2 (6 bases each). V lost 0 bases to trimming and J lost 6 bases, with 17 bases between them. Germline V lookup: CDR1 SGHRS, CDR2 YFSETQ. The CDR3 runs to 16 residues.

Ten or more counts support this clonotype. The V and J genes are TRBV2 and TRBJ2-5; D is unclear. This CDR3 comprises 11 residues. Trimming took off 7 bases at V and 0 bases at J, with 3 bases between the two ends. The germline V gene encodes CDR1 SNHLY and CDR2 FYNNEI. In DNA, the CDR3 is TGTGCCAGCACCAACCAAGAGACCCAGTACTTC. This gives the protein CASTNQETQYF.

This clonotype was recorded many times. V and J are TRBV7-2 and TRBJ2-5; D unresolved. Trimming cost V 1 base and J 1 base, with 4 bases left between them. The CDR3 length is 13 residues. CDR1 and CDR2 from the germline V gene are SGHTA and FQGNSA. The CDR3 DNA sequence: TGTGCCAGCAGCTTAGGAACCCAAGAGACCCAGTACTTC. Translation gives CASSLGTQETQYF.

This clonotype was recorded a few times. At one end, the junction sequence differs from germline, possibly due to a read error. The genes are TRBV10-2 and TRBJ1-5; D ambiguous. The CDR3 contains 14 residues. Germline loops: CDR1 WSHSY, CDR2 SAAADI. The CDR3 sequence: CASSESGPNQPQNF. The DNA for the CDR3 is TGCGCCAGCAGTGAGTCCGGACCCAATCAGCCCCAGAATTTT.

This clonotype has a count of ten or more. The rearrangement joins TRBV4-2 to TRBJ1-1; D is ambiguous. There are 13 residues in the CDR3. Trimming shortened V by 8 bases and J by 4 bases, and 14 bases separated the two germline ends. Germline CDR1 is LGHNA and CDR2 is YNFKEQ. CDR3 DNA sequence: TGTGCCAGCTGCCGTGGTCGGGGCACTGAAGCTTTCTTT. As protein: CASCRGRGTEAFF.

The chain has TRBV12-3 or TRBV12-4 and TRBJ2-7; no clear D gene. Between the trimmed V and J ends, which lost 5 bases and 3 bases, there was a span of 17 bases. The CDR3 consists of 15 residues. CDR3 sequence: CASSRRPIQVYEQYF. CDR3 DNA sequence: TGTGCCAGCAGTCGTCGACCGATTCAAGTCTACGAGCAGTACTTC.

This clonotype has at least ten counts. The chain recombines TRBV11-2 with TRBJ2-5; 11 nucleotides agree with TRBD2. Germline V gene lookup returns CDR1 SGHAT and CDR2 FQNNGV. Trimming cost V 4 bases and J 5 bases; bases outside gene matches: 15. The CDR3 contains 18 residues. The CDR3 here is CASSSPTSGEIIAETQYF. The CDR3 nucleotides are TGTGCCAGCAGCTCTCCGACTAGCGGGGAAATTATTGCGGAGACCCAGTACTTC.

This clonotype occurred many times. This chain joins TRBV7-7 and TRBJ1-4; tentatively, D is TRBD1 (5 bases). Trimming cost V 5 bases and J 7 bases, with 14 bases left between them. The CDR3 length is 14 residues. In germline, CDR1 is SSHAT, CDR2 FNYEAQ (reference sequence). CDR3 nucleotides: TGTGCCAGCAGCCCGGGGGGGTCGGGTGAAAAACTGTTTTTT. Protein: CASSPGGSGEKLFF.

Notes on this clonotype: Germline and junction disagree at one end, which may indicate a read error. The CDR3 coding sequence is TGTGCCAGCAGCTCGATTGGGGCCAAAGTCCTGACTTTC. Its translation: CASSSIGAKVLTF. The V gene is TRBV7-2, the J gene TRBJ2-6; the D gene is possibly TRBD1 (5 bases). Germline assignment: CDR1 SGHTA and CDR2 FQGNSA. CDR3 length: 13 residues.

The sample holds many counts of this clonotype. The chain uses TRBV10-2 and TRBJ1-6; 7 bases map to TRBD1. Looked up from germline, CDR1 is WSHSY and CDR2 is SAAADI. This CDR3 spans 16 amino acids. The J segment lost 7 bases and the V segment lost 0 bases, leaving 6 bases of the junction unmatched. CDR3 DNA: TGCGCCAGCAGTGAGTCCCACGGGACAGCGAATTCACCCCTCCACTTT. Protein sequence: CASSESHGTANSPLHF.

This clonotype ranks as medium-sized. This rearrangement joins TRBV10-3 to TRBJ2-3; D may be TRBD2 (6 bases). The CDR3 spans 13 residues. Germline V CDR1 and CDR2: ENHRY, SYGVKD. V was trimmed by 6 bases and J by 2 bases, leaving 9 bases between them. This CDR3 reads CAISAGHTDTQYF. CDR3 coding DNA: TGTGCCATCAGCGCGGGGCACACAGATACGCAGTATTTT.

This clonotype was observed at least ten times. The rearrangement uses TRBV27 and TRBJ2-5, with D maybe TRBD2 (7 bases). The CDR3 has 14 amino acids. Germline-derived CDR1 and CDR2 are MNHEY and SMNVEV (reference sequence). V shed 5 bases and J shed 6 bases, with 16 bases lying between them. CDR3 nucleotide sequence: TGTGCCAGCAGTCTCCGGGGGGCTAGAAAGACCCAGTACTTC. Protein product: CASSLRGARKTQYF.

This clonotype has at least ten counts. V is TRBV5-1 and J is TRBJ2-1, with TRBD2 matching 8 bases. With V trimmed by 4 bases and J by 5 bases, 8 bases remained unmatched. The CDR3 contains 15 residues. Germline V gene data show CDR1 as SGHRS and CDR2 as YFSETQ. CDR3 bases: TGCGCCAGCAGCCGGGAGGGGAGTGGGCACAATGAGCAGTTCTTC. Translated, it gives CASSREGSGHNEQFF.

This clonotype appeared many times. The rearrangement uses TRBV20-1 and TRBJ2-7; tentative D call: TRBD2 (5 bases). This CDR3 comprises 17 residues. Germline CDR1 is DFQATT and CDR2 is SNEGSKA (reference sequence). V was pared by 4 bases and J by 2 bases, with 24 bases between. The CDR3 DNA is TGCAGTGCTATCGGCACCGCCGGAGGTCCGCGCCCCTACGAGCAGTACTTC. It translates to CSAIGTAGGPRPYEQYF.

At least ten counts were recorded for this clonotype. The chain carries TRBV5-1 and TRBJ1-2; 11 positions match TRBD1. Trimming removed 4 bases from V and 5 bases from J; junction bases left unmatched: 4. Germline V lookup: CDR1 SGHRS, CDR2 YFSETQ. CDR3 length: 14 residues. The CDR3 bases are TGCGCCAGCAGCGAGGGGACAGGGGGATATGGCTACACCTTC. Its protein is CASSEGTGGYGYTF.

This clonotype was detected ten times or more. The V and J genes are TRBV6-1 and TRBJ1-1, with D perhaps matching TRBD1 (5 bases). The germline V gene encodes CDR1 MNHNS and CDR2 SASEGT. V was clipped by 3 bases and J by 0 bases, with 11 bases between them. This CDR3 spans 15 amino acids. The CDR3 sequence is CASSDATVMNTEAFF. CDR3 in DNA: TGTGCCAGCAGTGATGCGACAGTCATGAACACTGAAGCTTTCTTT.

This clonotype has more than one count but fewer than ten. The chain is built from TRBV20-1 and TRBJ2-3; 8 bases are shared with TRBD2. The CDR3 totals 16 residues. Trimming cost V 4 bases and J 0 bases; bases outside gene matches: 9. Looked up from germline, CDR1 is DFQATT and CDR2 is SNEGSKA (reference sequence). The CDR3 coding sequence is TGCAGTGCTATATCGTTGCGGGGGGAAAGCACAGATACGCAGTATTTT. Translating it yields CSAISLRGESTDTQYF.

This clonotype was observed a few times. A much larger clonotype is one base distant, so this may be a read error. This CDR3 is CASSLTGKGWGGYTF. CDR3 sequence (DNA): TGTGCCAGCAGTTTAACGGGAAAGGGGTGGGGTGGCTACACCTTC. This sequence joins TRBV27 and TRBJ1-2; maybe TRBD1 (5 bases). CDR3 size: 15 residues. Germline assignment: CDR1 MNHEY and CDR2 SMNVEV (reference sequence). Trimming left V 2 bases short and J 7 bases short, with 17 bases between.